This T cell receptor (beta chain) was captured by sequencing in a study of human T cells and chemical hapten exposure. Whole-study context: Diphenylcyclopropenone was administered weekly to the scalp of patients throughout the approximately 24-week study. Patch tests applied 0.01% DPC to the upper back and were scored after 6 days.

The CDR3 runs to 13 residues. Looked up from germline, CDR1 is KGHSH and CDR2 is LQKENI. The V end lost 3 bases, the J end lost 6 bases, and 11 bases lay between the germline ends. TCRdb analysed the RACE reads with MiXCR anew, one entry per CDR3 protein. The sample yields roughly 180,000 distinct CDR3 sequences, around 22% seen once. Time point denoted: patch test 1, 2 weeks after DPC sensitization. Sample treatment: therapeutic diphenylcyclopropenone sensitization with weekly scalp DPC. Researchers sampled blood before each patch test went on. Blood, whole and unfractionated, served as the source for total RNA extraction. This clonotype appeared a few times.

This TCR derives from a woman in her forties or fifties with alopecia areata. Some clones in this sample may be carry-over from other donors' samples. The sample in question was whole blood, obtained in connection with sensitization to the hapten diphenylcyclopropenone (DPC). The chain carries TRBV18 and TRBJ1-2; D perhaps matches TRBD1 (5 bases). CDR3 residues: CASSPAQGDGYTF. The CDR3 nucleotides are TGTGCCAGCTCACCGGCGCAGGGCGATGGCTACACCTTC.